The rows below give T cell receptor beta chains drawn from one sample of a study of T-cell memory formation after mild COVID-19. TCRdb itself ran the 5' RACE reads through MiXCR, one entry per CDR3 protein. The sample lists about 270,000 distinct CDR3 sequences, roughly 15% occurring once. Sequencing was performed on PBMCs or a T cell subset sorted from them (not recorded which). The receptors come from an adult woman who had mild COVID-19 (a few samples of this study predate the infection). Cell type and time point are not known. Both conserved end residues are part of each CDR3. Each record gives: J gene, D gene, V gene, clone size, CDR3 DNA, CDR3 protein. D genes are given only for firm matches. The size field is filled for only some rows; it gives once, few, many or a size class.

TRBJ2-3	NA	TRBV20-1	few	TGCAGTGCTAGACCTACAGGGCCAGATACGCAGTATTTT	CSARPTGPDTQYF
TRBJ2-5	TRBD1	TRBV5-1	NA	TGCGCCAGCAGCTTCCCCGGGACAGCAGGCGAGACCCAGTACTTC	CASSFPGTAGETQYF
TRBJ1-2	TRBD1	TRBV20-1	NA	TGCAGTGCTAACTTCAGGGGGCCCTATGGCTACACCTTC	CSANFRGPYGYTF
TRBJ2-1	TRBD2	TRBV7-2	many	TGTGCCAGCAGCTTAAGTCTAGCGGGAGGTAGTAAGCAGTTCTTC	CASSLSLAGGSKQFF
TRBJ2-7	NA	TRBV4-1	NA	TGCGCCAGCAGCCAAGGTCAAGGGCCCTCCTACGAGCAGTACTTC	CASSQGQGPSYEQYF
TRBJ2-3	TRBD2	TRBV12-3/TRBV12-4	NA	TGTGCCAGCACCCCCGTTCCGGGACTAGCGGGAGCCGACGCAGATACGCAGTATTTT	CASTPVPGLAGADADTQYF
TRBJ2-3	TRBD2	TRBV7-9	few	TGTGCCAGCAGCTTAGTCTCGGGACTAGAGGGTGTCACAGATACGCAGTATTTT	CASSLVSGLEGVTDTQYF
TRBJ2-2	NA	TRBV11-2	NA	TGTGCCAGCAGCACTCAACAGGGTTCTTACACCGGGGAGCTGTTTTTT	CASSTQQGSYTGELFF
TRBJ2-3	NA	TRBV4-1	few	TGCGCCAGCAGCCAGGTCGGCGCGGCCGATACGCAGTATTTT	CASSQVGAADTQYF
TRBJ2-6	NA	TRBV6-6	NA	TGTGCCAGCAGTTCGGACACGTCTGGGGCCAACGTCCTGACTTTC	CASSSDTSGANVLTF
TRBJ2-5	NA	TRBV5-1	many	TGCGCCAGCAGCTTGGAATTCGGAGAGACCCAGTACTTC	CASSLEFGETQYF
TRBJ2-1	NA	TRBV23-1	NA	TGCGCCAGCCCCCGAACCGGCGACAATGAGCAGTTCTTC	CASPRTGDNEQFF
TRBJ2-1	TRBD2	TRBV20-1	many	TGCAGTGCTAGGGGAACTAGCGGGAACGGAGATGAGCAGTTCTTC	CSARGTSGNGDEQFF
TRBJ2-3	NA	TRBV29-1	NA	TGCAGCGTTTCAACTTCTGGCGGACCTACAAAACTTTACACAGATACGCAGTATTTT	CSVSTSGGPTKLYTDTQYF
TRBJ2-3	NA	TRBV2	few	TGTGCCAGCAGCCTCCCCTGGCCTAGCCGCACAGATACGCAGTATTTT	CASSLPWPSRTDTQYF
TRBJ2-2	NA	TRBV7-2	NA	TGTGCCAGCAGCTTAGCCCAGGGGCCCACCGGGGAGCTGTTTTTT	CASSLAQGPTGELFF
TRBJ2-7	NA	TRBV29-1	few	TGCAGCGTTTGTTTGGGGGACGAGCAGTACTTC	CSVCLGDEQYF
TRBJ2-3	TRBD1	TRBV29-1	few	TGCAGCGTTGAAGGGCAGGGGGCCCCAGATACGCAGTATTTT	CSVEGQGAPDTQYF
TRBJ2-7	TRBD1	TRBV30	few	TGTGCCTGGAGTGTGACAGGGGACTTTCGTGAGCAGTACTTC	CAWSVTGDFREQYF
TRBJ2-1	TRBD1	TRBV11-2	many	TGTGCCAGCAGCTCCGGGACAGGGTCTTATGAGCAGTTCTTC	CASSSGTGSYEQFF
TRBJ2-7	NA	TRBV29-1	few	TGCAGCGTTGAGATAAGGGGGTCGGCTGTAGCCTACGAGCAGTACTTC	CSVEIRGSAVAYEQYF
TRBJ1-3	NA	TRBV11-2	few	TGTGCCAGCAGCTTGGCCCGCTCTGGAAACACCATATATTTT	CASSLARSGNTIYF
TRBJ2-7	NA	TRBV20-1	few	TGCAGTACTTCCGGTGGAGGGGACGAGCAGTACTTC	CSTSGGGDEQYF
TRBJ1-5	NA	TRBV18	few	TGTGCCAGCTCACCACCTGGGGGGGCGAATCAGCCCCAGCATTTT	CASSPPGGANQPQHF
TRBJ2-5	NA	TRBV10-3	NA	TGTGCCACCAATCCCGGGAGCCAAGAGACCCAGTACTTC	CATNPGSQETQYF
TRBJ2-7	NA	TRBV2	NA	TGTGCCAGCATGCCGGGCAGAGCCTACGAGCAGTACTTC	CASMPGRAYEQYF
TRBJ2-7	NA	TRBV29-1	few	TGCAGCACTAGAGACGGAACCTACGAGCAGTACTTC	CSTRDGTYEQYF
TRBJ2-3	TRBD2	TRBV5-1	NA	TGCGCCAGCAGCCCCGGAGGGACTAGCGGGGTGGGCCCCCGACCTAGGACAGATACGCAGTATTTT	CASSPGGTSGVGPRPRTDTQYF